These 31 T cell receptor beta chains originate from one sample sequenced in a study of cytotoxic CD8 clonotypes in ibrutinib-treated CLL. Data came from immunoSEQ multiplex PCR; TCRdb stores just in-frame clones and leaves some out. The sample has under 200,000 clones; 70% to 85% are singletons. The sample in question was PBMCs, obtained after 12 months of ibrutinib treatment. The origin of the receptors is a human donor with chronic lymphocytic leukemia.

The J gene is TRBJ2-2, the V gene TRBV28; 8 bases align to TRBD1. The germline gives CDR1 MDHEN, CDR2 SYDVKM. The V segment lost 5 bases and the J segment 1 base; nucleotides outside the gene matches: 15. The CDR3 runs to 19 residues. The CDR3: CASSPGMFWGTGNTGELFF. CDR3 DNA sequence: TGTGCCAGCAGTCCGGGGATGTTCTGGGGGACAGGGAACACCGGGGAGCTGTTTTTT.

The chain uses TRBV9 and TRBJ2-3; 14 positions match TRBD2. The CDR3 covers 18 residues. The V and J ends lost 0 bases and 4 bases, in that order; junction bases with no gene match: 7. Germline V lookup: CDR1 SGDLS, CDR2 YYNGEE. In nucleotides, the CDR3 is TGTGCCAGCAGCGTAGGATGGGGGACTAGCGGGAGCTCAGATACGCAGTATTTT. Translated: CASSVGWGTSGSSDTQYF.

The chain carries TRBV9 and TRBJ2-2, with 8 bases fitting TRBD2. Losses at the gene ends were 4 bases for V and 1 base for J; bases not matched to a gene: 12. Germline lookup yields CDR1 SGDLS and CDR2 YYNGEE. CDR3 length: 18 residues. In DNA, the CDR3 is TGTGCCAGCAGCTCTGGGAGCGGGAGTTCCTTGAACACCGGGGAGCTGTTTTTT. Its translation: CASSSGSGSSLNTGELFF.

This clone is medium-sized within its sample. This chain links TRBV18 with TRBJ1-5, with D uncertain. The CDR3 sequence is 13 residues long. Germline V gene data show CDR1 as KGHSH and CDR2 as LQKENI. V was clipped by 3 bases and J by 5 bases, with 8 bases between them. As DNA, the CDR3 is TGTGCCAGCTCACCCTCTCCGGATCAGCCCCAGCATTTT. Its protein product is CASSPSPDQPQHF.

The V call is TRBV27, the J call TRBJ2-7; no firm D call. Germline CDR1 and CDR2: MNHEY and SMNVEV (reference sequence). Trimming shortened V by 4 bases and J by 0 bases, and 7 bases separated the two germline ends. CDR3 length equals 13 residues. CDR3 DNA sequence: TGTGCCAGCAGTTCAACCCGCTCCTACGAGCAGTACTTC. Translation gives CASSSTRSYEQYF.

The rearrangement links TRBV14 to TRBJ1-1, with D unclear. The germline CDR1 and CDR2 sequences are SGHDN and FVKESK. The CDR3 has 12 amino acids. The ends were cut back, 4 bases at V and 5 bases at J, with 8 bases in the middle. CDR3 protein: CASSPSRTEAFF. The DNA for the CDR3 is TGTGCCAGCAGCCCCTCCCGGACTGAAGCTTTCTTT.

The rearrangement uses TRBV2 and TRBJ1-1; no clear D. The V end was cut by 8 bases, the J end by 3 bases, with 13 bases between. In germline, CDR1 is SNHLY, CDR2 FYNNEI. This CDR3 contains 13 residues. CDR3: CASGYMGYTEAFF. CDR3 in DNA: TGTGCCAGCGGATACATGGGGTACACTGAAGCTTTCTTT.

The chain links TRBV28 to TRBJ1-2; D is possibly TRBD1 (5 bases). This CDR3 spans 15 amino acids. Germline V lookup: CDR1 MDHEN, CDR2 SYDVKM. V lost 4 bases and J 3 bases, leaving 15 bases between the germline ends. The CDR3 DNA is TGTGCCAGCAGTTCGGGCAGGGTAAGCGACTATGGCTACACCTTC. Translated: CASSSGRVSDYGYTF.

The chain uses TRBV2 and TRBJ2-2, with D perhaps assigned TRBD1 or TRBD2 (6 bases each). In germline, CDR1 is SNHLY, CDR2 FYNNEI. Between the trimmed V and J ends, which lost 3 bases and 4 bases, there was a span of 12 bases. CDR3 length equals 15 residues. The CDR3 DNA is TGTGCCAGCAGTGATCCCGGGGGCGTCACCGGGGAGCTGTTTTTT. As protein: CASSDPGGVTGELFF.

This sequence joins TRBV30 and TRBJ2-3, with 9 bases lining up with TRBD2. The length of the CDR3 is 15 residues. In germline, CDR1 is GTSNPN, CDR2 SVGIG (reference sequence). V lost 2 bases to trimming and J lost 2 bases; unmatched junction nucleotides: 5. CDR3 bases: TGTGCCTGGAGTAGCGGGGGGATTTTCACAGATACGCAGTATTTT. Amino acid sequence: CAWSSGGIFTDTQYF.

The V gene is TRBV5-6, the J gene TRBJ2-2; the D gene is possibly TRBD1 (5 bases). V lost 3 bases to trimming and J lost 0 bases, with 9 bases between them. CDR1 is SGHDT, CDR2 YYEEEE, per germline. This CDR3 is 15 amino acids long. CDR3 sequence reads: CASSWGRTNTGELFF. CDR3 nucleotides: TGTGCCAGCAGCTGGGGCCGAACGAACACCGGGGAGCTGTTTTTT.

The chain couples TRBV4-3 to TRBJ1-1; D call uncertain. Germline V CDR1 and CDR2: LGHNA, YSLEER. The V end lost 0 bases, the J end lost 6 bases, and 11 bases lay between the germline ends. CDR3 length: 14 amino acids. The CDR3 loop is CASSQESRESEAFF. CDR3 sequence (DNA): TGCGCCAGCAGCCAAGAAAGCCGCGAATCTGAAGCTTTCTTT.

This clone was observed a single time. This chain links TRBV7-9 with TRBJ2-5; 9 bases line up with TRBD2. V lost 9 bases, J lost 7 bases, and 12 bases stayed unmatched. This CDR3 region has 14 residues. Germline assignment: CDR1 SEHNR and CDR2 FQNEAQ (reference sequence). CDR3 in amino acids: CASSRLAGSGTQYF. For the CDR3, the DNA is TGTGCCAGTTCCCGGCTAGCGGGGAGTGGGACCCAGTACTTC.

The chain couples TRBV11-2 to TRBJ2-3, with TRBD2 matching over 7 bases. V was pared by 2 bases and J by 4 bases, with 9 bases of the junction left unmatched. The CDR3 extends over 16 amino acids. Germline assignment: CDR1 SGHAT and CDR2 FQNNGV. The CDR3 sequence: CASSLSERTRADTQYF. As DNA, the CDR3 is TGTGCCAGCAGCTTAAGTGAGAGGACTAGGGCAGATACGCAGTATTTT. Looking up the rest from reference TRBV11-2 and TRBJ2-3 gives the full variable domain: EAGVAQSPRYKIIEKRQSVAFWCNPISGHATLYWYQQILGQGPKLLIQFQNNGVVDDSQLPKDRFSAERLKGVDSTLKIQPAKLEDSAVYLCASSLSERTRADTQYFGPGTRLTVL.

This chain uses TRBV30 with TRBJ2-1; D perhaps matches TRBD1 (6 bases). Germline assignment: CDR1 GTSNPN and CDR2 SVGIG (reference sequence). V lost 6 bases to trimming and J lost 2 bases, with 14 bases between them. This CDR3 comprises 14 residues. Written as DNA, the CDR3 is TGTGCCTGTACTATGGACAGAGCCTACAATGAGCAGTTCTTC. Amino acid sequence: CACTMDRAYNEQFF.

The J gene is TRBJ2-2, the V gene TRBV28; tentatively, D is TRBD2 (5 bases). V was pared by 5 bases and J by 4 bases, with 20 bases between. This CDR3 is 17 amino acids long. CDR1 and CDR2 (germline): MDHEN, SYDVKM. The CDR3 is CASSPIGVRVFTGELFF. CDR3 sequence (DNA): TGTGCCAGCAGTCCGATTGGGGTGAGGGTATTCACCGGGGAGCTGTTTTTT.

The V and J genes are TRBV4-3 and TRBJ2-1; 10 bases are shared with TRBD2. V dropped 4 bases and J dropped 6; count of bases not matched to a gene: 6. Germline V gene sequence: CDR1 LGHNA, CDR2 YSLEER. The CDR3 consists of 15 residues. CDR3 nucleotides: TGCGCCAGCAGCCCCGGACTAGCGGACTTCAATGAGCAGTTCTTC. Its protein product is CASSPGLADFNEQFF.

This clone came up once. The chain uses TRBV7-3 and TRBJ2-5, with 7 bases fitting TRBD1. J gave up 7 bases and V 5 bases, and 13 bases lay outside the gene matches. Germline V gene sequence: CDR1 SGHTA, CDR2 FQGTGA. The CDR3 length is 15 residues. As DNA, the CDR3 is TGTGCCAGCAGCCCCACAGGGGAAGGGGTTGGGACCCAGTACTTC. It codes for CASSPTGEGVGTQYF. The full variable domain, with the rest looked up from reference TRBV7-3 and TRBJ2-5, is GAGVSQTPSNKVTEKGKYVELRCDPISGHTALYWYRQSLGQGPEFLIYFQGTGAADDSGLPNDRFFAVRPEGSVSTLKIQRTERGDSAVYLCASSPTGEGVGTQYFGPGTRLLVL.

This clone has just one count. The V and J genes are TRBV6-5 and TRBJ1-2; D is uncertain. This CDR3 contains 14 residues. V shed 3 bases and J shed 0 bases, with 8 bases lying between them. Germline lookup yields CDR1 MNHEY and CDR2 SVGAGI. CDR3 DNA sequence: TGTGCCAGCAGTTATAGATCAGCTAACTATGGCTACACCTTC. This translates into CASSYRSANYGYTF.

Here the CDR3 reads CASSEALGVPHF. The CDR3, as DNA: TGTGCCAGCAGTGAAGCACTGGGGGTTCCGCATTTT. This sequence joins TRBV2 and TRBJ1-5; D might be TRBD1 (5 bases). Trimming pared 0 bases from V and 15 bases from J, leaving 12 bases between. The CDR3 contains 12 residues. Germline V CDR1 and CDR2: SNHLY, FYNNEI. Supplemented by reference TRBV2 and TRBJ1-5, the full variable domain reads EPEVTQTPSHQVTQMGQEVILRCVPISNHLYFYWYRQILGQKVEFLVSFYNNEISEKSEIFDDQFSVERPDGSNFTLKIRSTKLEDSAMYFCASSEALGVPHFGDGTRLSIL.

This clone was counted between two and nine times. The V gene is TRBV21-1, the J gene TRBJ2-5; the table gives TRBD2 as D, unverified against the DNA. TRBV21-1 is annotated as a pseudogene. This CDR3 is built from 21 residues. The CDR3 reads CASSTLLGLAGGLVRIETQYF. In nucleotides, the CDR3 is TGTGCCAGCAGCACACTCCTGGGACTAGCGGGAGGGTTAGTCAGGATTGAGACCCAGTACTTC.

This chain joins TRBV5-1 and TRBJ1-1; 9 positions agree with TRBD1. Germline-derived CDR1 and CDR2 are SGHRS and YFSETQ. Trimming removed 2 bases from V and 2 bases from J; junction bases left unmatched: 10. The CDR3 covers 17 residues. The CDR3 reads CASSFLKRTGANTEAFF. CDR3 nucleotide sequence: TGCGCCAGCAGCTTCCTTAAGCGGACAGGGGCAAACACTGAAGCTTTCTTT. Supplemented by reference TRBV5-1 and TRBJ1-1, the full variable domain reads KAGVTQTPRYLIKTRGQQVTLSCSPISGHRSVSWYQQTPGQGLQFLFEYFSETQRNKGNFPGRFSGRQFSNSRSEMNVSTLELGDSALYLCASSFLKRTGANTEAFFGQGTRLTVV.

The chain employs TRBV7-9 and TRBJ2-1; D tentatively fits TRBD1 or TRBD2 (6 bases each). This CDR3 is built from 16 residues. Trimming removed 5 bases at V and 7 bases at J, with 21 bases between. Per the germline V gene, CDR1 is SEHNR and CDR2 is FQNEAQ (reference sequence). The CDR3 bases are TGTGCCAGCAGCCCTAGATACGGGGGCGCGGGGAATGAGCAGTTCTTC. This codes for CASSPRYGGAGNEQFF.

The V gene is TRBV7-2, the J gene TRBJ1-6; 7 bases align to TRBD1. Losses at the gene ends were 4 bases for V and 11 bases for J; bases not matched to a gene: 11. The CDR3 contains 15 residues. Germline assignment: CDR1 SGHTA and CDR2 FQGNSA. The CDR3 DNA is TGTGCCAGCAGCTATCCGACAGGGCGATGGGCACCCCTCCACTTT. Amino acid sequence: CASSYPTGRWAPLHF.

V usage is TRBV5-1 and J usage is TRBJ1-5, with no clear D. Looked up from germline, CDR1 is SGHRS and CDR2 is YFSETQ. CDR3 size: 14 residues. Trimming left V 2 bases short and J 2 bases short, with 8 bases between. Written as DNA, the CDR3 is TGCGCCAGCAGCTTCCGGGGAGGCAATCAGCCCCAGCATTTT. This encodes CASSFRGGNQPQHF.

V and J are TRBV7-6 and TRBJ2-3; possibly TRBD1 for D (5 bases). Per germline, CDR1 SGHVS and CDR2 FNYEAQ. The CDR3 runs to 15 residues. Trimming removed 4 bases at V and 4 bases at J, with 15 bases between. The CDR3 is CASSSGQGRADTQYF. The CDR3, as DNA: TGTGCCAGCAGCTCCGGGCAGGGCCGTGCAGATACGCAGTATTTT.

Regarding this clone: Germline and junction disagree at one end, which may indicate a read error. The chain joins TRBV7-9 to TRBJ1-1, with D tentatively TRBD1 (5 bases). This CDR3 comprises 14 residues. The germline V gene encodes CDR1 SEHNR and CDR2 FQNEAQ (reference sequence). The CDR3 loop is CASTLSQGLTEAFF. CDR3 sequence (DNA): TGTGCCAGCACCTTATCCCAGGGCCTGACTGAAGCTTTCTTT. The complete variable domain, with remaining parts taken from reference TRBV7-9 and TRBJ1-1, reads DTGVSQNPRHKITKRGQNVTFRCDPISEHNRLYWYRQTLGQGPEFLTYFQNEAQLEKSRLLSDRFSAERPKGSFSTLEIQRTEQGDSAMYLCASTLSQGLTEAFFGQGTRLTVV.

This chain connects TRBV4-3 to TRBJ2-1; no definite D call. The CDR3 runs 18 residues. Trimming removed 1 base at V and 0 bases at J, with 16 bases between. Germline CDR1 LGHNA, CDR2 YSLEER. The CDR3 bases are TGCGCCAGCAGCCAAGTCACAACCTTGGAAAGCTCCTACAATGAGCAGTTCTTC. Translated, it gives CASSQVTTLESSYNEQFF.

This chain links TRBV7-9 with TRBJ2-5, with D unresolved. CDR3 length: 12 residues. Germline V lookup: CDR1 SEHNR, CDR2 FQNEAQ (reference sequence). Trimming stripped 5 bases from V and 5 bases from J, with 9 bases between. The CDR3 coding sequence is TGTGCCAGCAGCACGGACGGGGAGACCCAGTACTTC. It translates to CASSTDGETQYF.

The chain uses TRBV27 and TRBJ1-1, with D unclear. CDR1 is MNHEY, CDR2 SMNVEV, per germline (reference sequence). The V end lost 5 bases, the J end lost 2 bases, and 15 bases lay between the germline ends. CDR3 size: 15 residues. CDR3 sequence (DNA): TGTGCCAGCAGTCCCCAGCCGGGCCACAACACTGAAGCTTTCTTT. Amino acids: CASSPQPGHNTEAFF.

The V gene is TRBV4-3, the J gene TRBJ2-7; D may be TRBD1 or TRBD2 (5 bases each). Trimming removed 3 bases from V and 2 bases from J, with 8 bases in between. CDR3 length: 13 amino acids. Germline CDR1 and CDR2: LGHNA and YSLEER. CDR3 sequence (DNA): TGCGCCAGCAGCCAGGGGGTAACCTACGAGCAGTACTTC. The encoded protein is CASSQGVTYEQYF.